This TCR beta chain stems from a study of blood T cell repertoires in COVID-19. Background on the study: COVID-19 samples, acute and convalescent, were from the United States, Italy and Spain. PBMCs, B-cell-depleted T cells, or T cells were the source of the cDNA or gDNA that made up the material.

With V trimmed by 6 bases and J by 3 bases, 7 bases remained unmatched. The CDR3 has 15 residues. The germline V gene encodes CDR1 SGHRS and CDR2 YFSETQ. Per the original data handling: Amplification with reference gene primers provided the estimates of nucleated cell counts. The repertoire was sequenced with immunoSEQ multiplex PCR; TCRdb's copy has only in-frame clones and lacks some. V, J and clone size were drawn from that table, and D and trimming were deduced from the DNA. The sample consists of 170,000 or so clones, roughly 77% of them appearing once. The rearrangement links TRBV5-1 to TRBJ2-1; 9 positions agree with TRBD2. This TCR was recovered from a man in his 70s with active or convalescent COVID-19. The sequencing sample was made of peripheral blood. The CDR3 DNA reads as TGCGCCAGCACCGGCGGGAGGGAAAACTACAATGAGCAGTTCTTC. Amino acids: CASTGGRENYNEQFF.